What follows are 20 T cell receptor beta chains derived from one specimen sequenced in a study of beta chain features in type 1 diabetes. Study outcomes and limitations: Among patients with Type 1 diabetes, TCRB CDR3s were moderately but significantly shorter in every one of the four CD4+ subsets.

For these receptors, no antigen is known. Isolated RNA was reverse transcribed in full, so expressed TCRB transcripts were sequenced. Measured with immunoSEQ multiplex PCR; TCRdb has only the in-frame clones, and not every one. This sample has under 70,000 clones, with 63% found just once. The sequenced sample was stem cell memory CD4+ T cells from blood. The receptors here all came from a woman aged 30 to 39 with type 1 diabetes.

In this sample, this clone turned up a few times. This rearrangement joins TRBV23-1 to TRBJ1-4, with a weak D call TRBD1 (5 bases). TRBV23-1 is an open reading frame whose function is uncertain. This CDR3 is built from 13 residues. The V end was cut by 9 bases, the J end by 8 bases, with 16 bases between. This chain's CDR3 is CARPGPGGEKLFF. In DNA form, the CDR3 reads TGCGCCAGACCTGGGCCCGGGGGGGAAAAACTGTTTTTT.

The V call is TRBV10-3, the J call TRBJ1-1, with 8 nucleotides matching TRBD1. The ends lost 6 bases at V and 1 base at J; junction bases unmatched: 4. The length of the CDR3 is 14 residues. In germline, CDR1 is ENHRY, CDR2 SYGVKD. CDR3: CAISAGQGNTEAFF. The CDR3 DNA reads as TGTGCCATCAGCGCAGGACAGGGGAACACTGAAGCTTTCTTT.

The rearrangement links TRBV4-1 to TRBJ2-7; TRBD1 matches 8 bases. This CDR3 is built from 15 residues. V lost 4 bases to trimming and J lost 0 bases; unmatched junction nucleotides: 5. Germline lookup yields CDR1 MGHRA and CDR2 YSYEKL. The CDR3 coding sequence is TGCGCCAGCAGCCGGACCGGGACAGGCTCCTACGAGCAGTACTTC. Translated: CASSRTGTGSYEQYF.

The chain combines TRBV14 with TRBJ2-3; 10 positions match TRBD2. This CDR3 spans 20 amino acids. Germline lookup yields CDR1 SGHDN and CDR2 FVKESK. V was pared by 2 bases and J by 6 bases, with 20 bases of the junction left unmatched. The CDR3 DNA reads TGTGCCAGCAGCCAAAGGGGGTCTTTTCGTCTAGCGGGAGTTGGGGATACGCAGTATTTT. Translation: CASSQRGSFRLAGVGDTQYF.

The chain links TRBV4-1 to TRBJ2-5; 11 bases are shared with TRBD2. CDR1 and CDR2 from the germline V gene are MGHRA and YSYEKL. Trimming at V came to 5 bases and at J to 5 bases, leaving 10 bases not matched to a gene. The CDR3 sequence is 16 residues long. DNA for the CDR3: TGCGCCAGCAGCTCCCGGTCTAGCGGGAGGCCGGAGACCCAGTACTTC. It translates to CASSSRSSGRPETQYF.

The V call is TRBV29-1, the J call TRBJ2-4; 8 positions match TRBD1. Germline V lookup: CDR1 SQVTM, CDR2 ANQGSEA. The V gene end was trimmed by 0 bases and the J gene end by 9 bases; junction bases not matched to a gene: 10. This CDR3 contains 15 residues. The CDR3, as DNA: TGCAGCGTTGAAGACGACAGAGACAGGGGTCTCATTCAGTACTTC. It codes for CSVEDDRDRGLIQYF.

V and J are TRBV7-6 and TRBJ1-2; 10 bases align to TRBD1. Germline assignment: CDR1 SGHVS and CDR2 FNYEAQ. Trimming at V came to 1 base and at J to 4 bases, leaving 0 bases not matched to a gene. There are 14 residues in the CDR3. The CDR3 nucleotides read TGTGCCAGCAGCTTAGGGGACAGGGGCTATGGCTACACCTTC. Protein product: CASSLGDRGYGYTF.

This rearrangement joins TRBV18 to TRBJ2-7; TRBD1 is a possible D gene (5 bases). Trimming cost V 6 bases and J 3 bases, with 18 bases left between them. The CDR3 totals 15 residues. Per the germline V gene, CDR1 is KGHSH and CDR2 is LQKENI. This CDR3 reads CASSEKGDSRYEQYF. The CDR3 nucleotides read TGTGCCAGCTCGGAAAAAGGCGACAGCCGCTACGAGCAGTACTTC.

V and J are TRBV4-1 and TRBJ2-2; 10 positions agree with TRBD1. Trimming took 0 bases from V and 9 from J; bases not matched to a gene: 4. Germline CDR1 and CDR2: MGHRA and YSYEKL. The CDR3 runs 15 residues. The CDR3 DNA reads as TGCGCCAGCAGCCAAGAACCGGGACAGGGGAGGGAGCTGTTTTTT. It translates to CASSQEPGQGRELFF.

This sequence joins TRBV6-6 and TRBJ2-1, with 9 bases lining up with TRBD2. Germline-derived CDR1 and CDR2 are MNHNY and SVGAGI (reference sequence). V was clipped by 6 bases and J by 5 bases; unmatched bases: 8. The CDR3 covers 15 residues. The CDR3 DNA follows: TGTGCCAGCAGCCTTCGACTAGCGGCCCACAATGAGCAGTTCTTC. Protein: CASSLRLAAHNEQFF.

The chain has TRBV15 and TRBJ2-5; no definite D call. CDR1 and CDR2 (germline): LNHNV, YYDKDF (reference sequence). V gave up 0 bases and J gave up 2 bases, with 7 bases separating them. The CDR3 runs 14 residues. The CDR3 sequence is CATSRDARQETQYF. The CDR3 coding sequence is TGTGCCACCAGCAGAGATGCCAGACAAGAGACCCAGTACTTC.

The J gene is TRBJ2-3, the V gene TRBV29-1; TRBD1 matches 12 bases. The length of the CDR3 is 15 residues. V shed 6 bases, J shed 2 bases, and the junction held 6 bases outside the gene matches. Germline V gene sequence: CDR1 SQVTM, CDR2 ANQGSEA. Here the CDR3 reads CSVSGTGGITDTQYF. The CDR3 DNA sequence: TGCAGCGTCTCCGGGACAGGGGGCATCACAGATACGCAGTATTTT.

This chain links TRBV5-1 with TRBJ2-1, with D possibly being TRBD2 (5 bases). The CDR3 has 13 residues. Germline assignment: CDR1 SGHRS and CDR2 YFSETQ. V shed 0 bases and J shed 8 bases, with 9 bases lying between them. The CDR3 DNA reads as TGCGCCAGCAGCTTGGGGGGAGCTGATGAGCAGTTCTTC. It is translated as CASSLGGADEQFF.

The chain carries TRBV5-1 and TRBJ2-7; 13 bases line up with TRBD2. Germline V gene sequence: CDR1 SGHRS, CDR2 YFSETQ. This CDR3 is 17 amino acids long. The ends lost 7 bases at V and 7 bases at J; junction bases unmatched: 17. The CDR3 nucleotides are TGCGCCAGCCGGGCCCGAGGACTAGCGGGAGAGGTGAGGGAGCAGTACTTC. It codes for CASRARGLAGEVREQYF.

The V call is TRBV11-2, the J call TRBJ2-7; weak D call: TRBD2 (5 bases). V dropped 5 bases and J dropped 7 bases, with 15 bases sitting between them. The length of the CDR3 is 13 residues. The germline gives CDR1 SGHAT, CDR2 FQNNGV. CDR3 in DNA: TGTGCCAGCAGCGAGGGCCCCCGCGGGGAGCAGTACTTC. This codes for CASSEGPRGEQYF. The full variable domain, rest sourced from reference TRBV11-2 and TRBJ2-7, is EAGVAQSPRYKIIEKRQSVAFWCNPISGHATLYWYQQILGQGPKLLIQFQNNGVVDDSQLPKDRFSAERLKGVDSTLKIQPAKLEDSAVYLCASSEGPRGEQYFGPGTRLTVT.

This clone turned up a few times. The chain carries TRBV19 and TRBJ1-2; D possibly corresponds to TRBD1 (6 bases). Trimming left V 10 bases short and J 8 bases short, with 20 bases between. Germline-derived CDR1 and CDR2 are LNHDA and SQIVND (reference sequence). CDR3 length: 13 amino acids. This CDR3 reads CATRSTRTAGYTF. The CDR3 bases are TGTGCCACCCGGTCTACTAGGACAGCCGGCTACACCTTC. The full variable domain, its missing parts supplied by reference TRBV19 and TRBJ1-2, is DGGITQSPKYLFRKEGQNVTLSCEQNLNHDAMYWYRQDPGQGLRLIYYSQIVNDFQKGDIAEGYSVSREKKESFPLTVTSAQKNPTAFYLCATRSTRTAGYTFGSGTRLTVV.

This clone was observed once. J is TRBJ2-7 and V is TRBV19; D not certain. The CDR3 runs to 13 residues. CDR1 is LNHDA and CDR2 is SQIVND in the germline V gene (reference sequence). The V end lost 3 bases, the J end lost 5 bases, and 11 bases lay between the germline ends. CDR3 nucleotides: TGTGCCAGTAGTATTCTTGGAGTGGACGAGCAGTACTTC. Translation gives CASSILGVDEQYF. The full variable domain, its missing parts supplied by reference TRBV19 and TRBJ2-7, is DGGITQSPKYLFRKEGQNVTLSCEQNLNHDAMYWYRQDPGQGLRLIYYSQIVNDFQKGDIAEGYSVSREKKESFPLTVTSAQKNPTAFYLCASSILGVDEQYFGPGTRLTVT.

This clone turned up a few times. This sequence joins TRBV29-1 and TRBJ1-4; D may be TRBD1 (5 bases). The CDR3 runs to 13 residues. CDR1 is SQVTM and CDR2 is ANQGSEA in the germline V gene. CDR3 residues: CTSRGGFDEKLFF. CDR3 nucleotides: TGCACGAGCCGTGGGGGGTTCGATGAAAAACTGTTTTTT.

This chain links TRBV7-3 with TRBJ1-1, with a weak D call TRBD1 (5 bases). There are 13 residues in the CDR3. Germline CDR1 is SGHTA and CDR2 is FQGTGA. Trimming removed 5 bases at V and 0 bases at J, with 7 bases between. The CDR3 loop is CASSATVNTEAFF. In nucleotides, the CDR3 is TGTGCCAGCAGCGCGACAGTGAACACTGAAGCTTTCTTT.

The gene calls are TRBV6-5 and TRBJ1-2, with D perhaps matching TRBD1 (5 bases). This CDR3 is built from 13 residues. The V gene's germline CDR1 is MNHEY and CDR2 SVGAGI. V was pared by 7 bases and J by 5 bases, with 14 bases between. CDR3 sequence (DNA): TGTGCCAGCACAGCCGACAGAGAGTATGGCTACACCTTC. As protein: CASTADREYGYTF.